The T cell receptor (beta chain) under discussion was sequenced for a study of vaccination and CD4 T cells after COVID-19. This clonotype occurred a few times. Antigen specificity is unknown. Sample treatment: approximately 10-day PBMC culture with coronavirus spike peptide pools or control peptides (ViraFEST assay). Sequence data for DNA of cultured CD4+ T cells were generated by the Oncomine TCR Beta short-read assay. One entry per CDR3 protein results from TCRdb running MiXCR on the PCR reads. The sample gives approximately 12,000 distinct CDR3 sequences, approximately 82% of which show up once; approximately 10% is in the top ten. Trimming pared 9 bases from V and 1 base from J, leaving 15 bases between. The CDR3 is made up of 14 amino acids. Germline lookup yields CDR1 LNHDA and CDR2 SQIVND (reference sequence).

Sequenced: CD4+ T cells from blood, cultured in vitro. The chain links TRBV19 to TRBJ1-1, with D possibly being TRBD1 (5 bases). This TCR was recovered from a human donor who had recovered from COVID-19. The DNA of the CDR3 is TGTGCCAGCGGACCACAGGTTCCGAACACTGAAGCTTTCTTT. The encoded protein is CASGPQVPNTEAFF. Supplemented by reference TRBV19 and TRBJ1-1, the full variable domain reads DGGITQSPKYLFRKEGQNVTLSCEQNLNHDAMYWYRQDPGQGLRLIYYSQIVNDFQKGDIAEGYSVSREKKESFPLTVTSAQKNPTAFYLCASGPQVPNTEAFFGQGTRLTVV.